This T cell receptor (beta chain) was identified during a study of blood T cells in healthy people across ages. This clonotype was seen more than once but under ten times. The germline V gene encodes CDR1 MGHRA and CDR2 YSYEKL. The V end lost 0 bases, the J end lost 6 bases, and 11 bases lay between the germline ends. The CDR3 runs 15 residues. Alongside a J-beta primer mix, a sample-barcoded 5' primer served in a second PCR lasting about 7 to 12 cycles. TCRdb used MiXCR to reprocess the 5' RACE reads, holding one entry per CDR3 protein. Of 650,000 to 950,000 distinct CDR3 sequences detected, 40% to 50% appear once; the ten largest clones hold about a fifth.

The chain carries TRBV4-1 and TRBJ1-4, with D possibly being TRBD1 (5 bases). This TCR was recovered from a man in his sixties in good health. Sample: blood. Here the CDR3 DNA reads TGCGCCAGCAGCCAAGAGCGGGCAGGGTATGAAAAACTGTTTTTT. Translation gives CASSQERAGYEKLFF.